This T cell receptor beta chain came from a study of identical twins. Study findings and constraints: Twin-shared out-of-frame alpha sequences were enriched for low generation probability.

A universal primer binding site was introduced by template switching. The final cDNA contained unique molecular identifiers. Each CDR3 protein gets one entry after TCRdb re-called the 5' RACE reads with MiXCR. Among 300,000 to 400,000 distinct CDR3 sequences listed, over 9% were seen once. Details on this clonotype: Its target is unknown.

Trimming removed 5 bases at V and 1 base at J, with 13 bases between. In germline, CDR1 is SGHKS, CDR2 YYEKEE (reference sequence). The CDR3 loop spans 15 amino acids. This same sample was also part of a study on yellow fever vaccine responses in identical twins.

The chain is built from TRBV5-5 and TRBJ1-5; no clear D. Sequencing was carried out using CD8+ T cells sorted from blood. This clonotype originated in a woman aged 18-30 years in good health. The CDR3 sequence is CASSFKDASNQPQHF. CDR3 DNA sequence: TGTGCCAGCAGTTTCAAAGATGCAAGCAATCAGCCCCAGCATTTT. Combining the CDR3 with reference TRBV5-5 and TRBJ1-5 gives the whole variable domain DAGVTQSPTHLIKTRGQQVTLRCSPISGHKSVSWYQQVLGQGPQFIFQYYEKEERGRGNFPDRFSARQFPNYSSELNVNALLLGDSALYLCASSFKDASNQPQHFGDGTRLSIL.